One sample yielded the 29 T cell receptor beta chains listed below, sequenced in a study of blood T cell repertoires in COVID-19. Only in-frame clones appear in the TCRdb table, and some are missing; sequencing was by immunoSEQ multiplex PCR. The table shows about 170,000 clones, with around 80% occurring only once. The sequencing input was peripheral blood. These receptor sequences come from a man aged 60 to 69 with acute or convalescent COVID-19.

The V gene is TRBV6-2 or TRBV6-3, the J gene TRBJ2-1, with 7 bases fitting TRBD1. Trimming cost V 4 bases and J 8 bases; bases outside gene matches: 11. CDR1 MNHEY and CDR2 SVGEGT come from the germline V gene. The CDR3 is 15 amino acids. The CDR3 DNA sequence: TGTGCCAGCAGTTCCGGGACAGACCTATCGGATGAGCAGTTCTTC. It yields the protein CASSSGTDLSDEQFF.

In this sample, this clone turned up once. The genes are TRBV6-5 and TRBJ1-1, with 7 bases that match TRBD1. Germline V lookup: CDR1 MNHEY, CDR2 SVGAGI. There are 14 residues in the CDR3. V dropped 0 bases and J dropped 6; count of bases not matched to a gene: 4. CDR3 amino acids: CASSYSQGIAEAFF. CDR3 nucleotide sequence: TGTGCCAGCAGTTACTCACAGGGGATCGCTGAAGCTTTCTTT.

V gene TRBV2 combines with J gene TRBJ2-5; possible D gene TRBD1, 5 bases. Trimming took off 6 bases at V and 4 bases at J, with 9 bases between the two ends. This CDR3 has 12 amino acids. CDR1 and CDR2 (germline): SNHLY, FYNNEI. The CDR3 region is CASSAGSETQYF. The CDR3 DNA is TGTGCCAGCAGCGCAGGGTCAGAGACCCAGTACTTC.

The chain links TRBV5-8 to TRBJ1-2, with 9 nucleotides matching TRBD1. Looked up from germline, CDR1 is SGHTS and CDR2 is YDEGEE. The junction had 5 bases not matched to a gene; V was cut back by 2 bases and J by 6 bases. This CDR3 region has 14 residues. CDR3 bases: TGTGCCAGCAGCTTCCGGGACAGGGACCATGGCTACACCTTC. As protein: CASSFRDRDHGYTF.

V gene TRBV4-1 combines with J gene TRBJ2-7; weak D call: TRBD1 (6 bases). V was cut by 1 base and J by 6 bases, with 13 bases left in between. Germline assignment: CDR1 MGHRA and CDR2 YSYEKL. The CDR3 extends over 14 amino acids. The chain's CDR3 is CASSQAQGKGEQYF. The CDR3 DNA follows: TGCGCCAGCAGCCAAGCCCAGGGGAAAGGCGAGCAGTACTTC.

Remarks on this clone: This likely reflects a read error, since a far larger clone is one base away. At the DNA level, this CDR3 is encoded by other sequences in the same sample as well. The V gene is TRBV11-2, the J gene TRBJ1-1; no definite D call. Trimming stripped 1 base from V and 1 base from J, with 4 bases between. The CDR3 runs to 13 residues. Germline V CDR1 and CDR2: SGHAT, FQNNGV. CDR3 in amino acids: CASSLVENTEAFF. CDR3 nucleotide sequence: TGTGCCAGCAGCTTAGTAGAGAACACTGAAGCTTTCTTT.

The rearrangement links TRBV7-2 to TRBJ2-1, with a possible D match to TRBD1 (5 bases). The length of the CDR3 is 15 residues. Trimming cost V 4 bases and J 0 bases, with 10 bases left between them. Per germline, CDR1 SGHTA and CDR2 FQGNSA. In nucleotides, the CDR3 is TGTGCCAGCAGCTCGGACATCAGCTCCTACAATGAGCAGTTCTTC. Translation: CASSSDISSYNEQFF.

The DNA of the CDR3 is TGTGCCAGCAGTCCAGAGACAGGGGACACCGGGGAGCTGTTTTTT. This codes for CASSPETGDTGELFF. The chain links TRBV6-5 to TRBJ2-2, with 8 bases lining up with TRBD1. Germline V gene lookup returns CDR1 MNHEY and CDR2 SVGAGI. The length of the CDR3 is 15 residues. Trimming cost V 5 bases and J 3 bases; bases outside gene matches: 5.

This clone was found once. This sequence joins TRBV10-3 and TRBJ2-2; D uncertain. This CDR3 region has 14 residues. Germline CDR1 is ENHRY and CDR2 is SYGVKD. V gave up 2 bases and J gave up 2 bases, with 6 bases separating them. The CDR3 here is CAISEGQNTGELFF. The CDR3 nucleotides read TGTGCCATCAGTGAGGGCCAAAACACCGGGGAGCTGTTTTTT.

This clone appeared a few times. The rearrangement uses TRBV2 and TRBJ1-2; D is unresolved. Germline V lookup: CDR1 SNHLY, CDR2 FYNNEI. The V gene lost 5 bases and the J gene lost 2 bases, with 12 bases spanning the gap. The CDR3 is made up of 14 amino acids. For the CDR3, the DNA is TGTGCCAGCAGTTCACCGGGAGACAACTATGGCTACACCTTC. Translated, it gives CASSSPGDNYGYTF.

The genes are TRBV7-8 and TRBJ1-3; D is possibly TRBD1 (6 bases). CDR3 size: 16 residues. The germline V gene encodes CDR1 SGHVS and CDR2 FQNEAQ. V gave up 1 base and J gave up 3 bases, with 13 bases separating them. CDR3 sequence (DNA): TGTGCCAGCAGCTTAGGGAATTCAGGGGATGGAAACACCATATATTTT. This sequence encodes CASSLGNSGDGNTIYF.

This clone was counted only a few times. The V call is TRBV5-1, the J call TRBJ1-3; a weak D match, TRBD1 (6 bases). The CDR3 is 15 amino acids. The germline CDR1 and CDR2 sequences are SGHRS and YFSETQ. The V gene lost 4 bases and the J gene lost 0 bases, with 11 bases spanning the gap. In DNA form, the CDR3 reads TGCGCCAGCAGCCAGGGGAGGGGCTCTGGAAACACCATATATTTT. Translation: CASSQGRGSGNTIYF. Based on the CDR3 plus reference TRBV5-1 and TRBJ1-3, the full variable domain is KAGVTQTPRYLIKTRGQQVTLSCSPISGHRSVSWYQQTPGQGLQFLFEYFSETQRNKGNFPGRFSGRQFSNSRSEMNVSTLELGDSALYLCASSQGRGSGNTIYFGEGSWLTVV.

A few counts support this clone. The chain has TRBV13 and TRBJ1-2, with TRBD1 matching 8 bases. V shed 5 bases, J shed 4 bases, and the junction held 12 bases outside the gene matches. Germline CDR1 and CDR2: PRHDT and FYEKMQ (reference sequence). The CDR3 has 16 amino acids. The CDR3 protein is CASSPVGAGGAYGYTF. CDR3 sequence (DNA): TGTGCCAGCAGCCCCGTTGGTGCAGGGGGCGCCTATGGCTACACCTTC.

The chain is built from TRBV5-6 and TRBJ2-3, with TRBD1 matching over 8 bases. CDR1 is SGHDT, CDR2 YYEEEE, per germline. After removal of 4 bases from V and 11 bases from J, the junction contained 6 bases not matched to a gene. The CDR3 is 12 residues long. CDR3 protein: CASSPDRGRQYF. DNA of the CDR3: TGTGCCAGCAGCCCTGACAGGGGAAGGCAGTATTTT.

The chain recombines TRBV5-1 with TRBJ1-3; maybe TRBD1 (5 bases). The CDR3 has 14 amino acids. CDR1 and CDR2 from the germline V gene are SGHRS and YFSETQ. Trimming cost V 4 bases and J 3 bases, with 11 bases left between them. As DNA, the CDR3 is TGCGCCAGCAGCGACCAGGGCATTGGAAACACCATATATTTT. Amino acids: CASSDQGIGNTIYF.

The V and J genes are TRBV6-5 and TRBJ1-2; D is undetermined. In germline, CDR1 is MNHEY, CDR2 SVGAGI. The CDR3 loop spans 14 amino acids. Trimming shortened V by 6 bases and J by 2 bases, and 13 bases separated the two germline ends. CDR3 in DNA: TGTGCCAGCAGCCCAATGGCGGTGAACTATGGCTACACCTTC. Translation: CASSPMAVNYGYTF.

The chain is built from TRBV21-1 and TRBJ1-2. TRBV21-1 is recorded as a pseudogene. This CDR3 region has 14 residues. The CDR3 nucleotides read TGTGCCAGCAGCAACGCAGGGAGGTACTATGGCTACACCTTC. Protein sequence: CASSNAGRYYGYTF.

V and J are TRBV3-1 (or the pseudogene TRBV3-2) and TRBJ2-7; no definite D call. Germline CDR1 is LGHDT and CDR2 is YNNKEL (reference sequence). Between the trimmed V and J ends, which lost 0 bases and 2 bases, there was a span of 5 bases. The CDR3 extends over 13 amino acids. The CDR3: CASSQDRTYEQYF. The CDR3 DNA is TGTGCCAGCAGCCAAGACAGAACCTACGAGCAGTACTTC.

V usage is TRBV19 and J usage is TRBJ1-5; TRBD1 matches 7 bases. The junction had 15 bases not matched to a gene; V was cut back by 6 bases and J by 7 bases. Germline V gene data show CDR1 as LNHDA and CDR2 as SQIVND (reference sequence). There are 16 residues in the CDR3. CDR3 in amino acids: CASSTLRTTGSQPQHF. CDR3 coding DNA: TGTGCCAGTAGCACGCTACGCACGACAGGGAGCCAGCCCCAGCATTTT.

The chain uses TRBV6-1 and TRBJ1-3; D remains unclear. The germline V gene encodes CDR1 MNHNS and CDR2 SASEGT. The CDR3 totals 15 residues. V gave up 2 bases and J gave up 0 bases, with 8 bases separating them. CDR3 loop: CASSESSGSGNTIYF. The CDR3, as DNA: TGTGCCAGCAGTGAATCCTCCGGCTCTGGAAACACCATATATTTT.

The chain uses TRBV4-3 and TRBJ2-2, with D tentatively TRBD1 (5 bases). The CDR3 has 17 amino acids. V was trimmed by 0 bases and J by 4 bases, leaving 15 bases between them. In germline, CDR1 is LGHNA, CDR2 YSLEER. CDR3 protein: CASSQDSKGPGTGELFF. CDR3 in DNA: TGCGCCAGCAGCCAAGATTCGAAGGGGCCCGGCACCGGGGAGCTGTTTTTT.

The chain uses TRBV5-1 and TRBJ1-2; tentatively, D is TRBD1 (5 bases). V lost 2 bases, J lost 4 bases, and 12 bases lay in between. CDR1 is SGHRS, CDR2 YFSETQ, per germline. The CDR3 extends over 14 amino acids. This CDR3 is CASSFGGGGYGYTF. The CDR3 DNA follows: TGCGCCAGCAGCTTTGGGGGAGGAGGCTATGGCTACACCTTC.

The J gene is TRBJ2-5, the V gene TRBV7-2, with 7 bases aligning to TRBD1. Germline V CDR1 and CDR2: SGHTA, FQGNSA. Trimming removed 4 bases from V and 4 bases from J; junction bases left unmatched: 9. The CDR3 has 15 residues. DNA for the CDR3: TGTGCCAGCAGCTCGACAGGGCGATGGCGAGAGACCCAGTACTTC. It specifies CASSSTGRWRETQYF.

The genes are TRBV30 and TRBJ2-1; TRBD2 is a possible D gene (6 bases). V lost 0 bases and J lost 2, with 14 bases in between. This CDR3 has 16 residues. Germline V CDR1 and CDR2: GTSNPN, SVGIG (reference sequence). In DNA form, the CDR3 reads TGTGCCTGGAGTGTACTAGAGGGGAGGACCTACAATGAGCAGTTCTTC. Translated: CAWSVLEGRTYNEQFF.

The chain recombines TRBV18 with TRBJ2-1, with TRBD2 identical over 12 bases. J gave up 8 bases and V 2 bases, and 7 bases lay outside the gene matches. The CDR3 sequence is 16 residues long. Looked up from germline, CDR1 is KGHSH and CDR2 is LQKENI. CDR3 coding DNA: TGTGCCAGCTCACCAAAAGCTAGCGGGGGGGCCTATGAGCAGTTCTTC. This translates into CASSPKASGGAYEQFF. The full variable domain, in which reference TRBV18 and TRBJ2-1 provide the parts outside the CDR3, is NAGVMQNPRHLVRRRGQEARLRCSPMKGHSHVYWYRQLPEEGLKFMVYLQKENIIDESGMPKERFSAEFPKEGPSILRIQQVVRGDSAAYFCASSPKASGGAYEQFFGPGTRLTVL.

J is TRBJ2-5 and V is TRBV19; tentatively, D is TRBD1 (6 bases). Germline V gene lookup returns CDR1 LNHDA and CDR2 SQIVND (reference sequence). The length of the CDR3 is 16 residues. Trimming removed 4 bases at V and 7 bases at J, with 22 bases between. CDR3 sequence (DNA): TGTGCCAGTAGTACTTTTCGGGACACCCTTTTCGGGACCCAGTACTTC. Translated, it gives CASSTFRDTLFGTQYF.

The V gene is TRBV6-5, the J gene TRBJ2-7, with 7 bases that match TRBD2. Trimming removed 5 bases from V and 2 bases from J; junction bases left unmatched: 3. CDR1 MNHEY and CDR2 SVGAGI come from the germline V gene. The CDR3 covers 13 residues. The CDR3 protein is CASSLAVTYEQYF. The CDR3 nucleotides are TGTGCCAGCAGTCTAGCGGTTACCTACGAGCAGTACTTC.

This clone has a handful of counts. The chain has TRBV11-2 and TRBJ1-2; tentatively, D is TRBD1 (5 bases). Trimming removed 1 base from V and 3 bases from J, with 12 bases in between. The V gene's germline CDR1 is SGHAT and CDR2 FQNNGV. The CDR3 sequence is 15 residues long. CDR3 in amino acids: CASSLVRGSDYGYTF. The CDR3 DNA follows: TGTGCCAGCAGCTTAGTTCGGGGGAGCGACTATGGCTACACCTTC.

The V call is TRBV29-1, the J call TRBJ2-5; 8 bases are shared with TRBD2. Germline V gene lookup returns CDR1 SQVTM and CDR2 ANQGSEA. This CDR3 is 15 amino acids long. Trimming removed 2 bases from V and 5 bases from J; junction bases left unmatched: 10. The CDR3 reads CSVELREGTRETQYF. Written as DNA, the CDR3 is TGCAGCGTTGAATTGAGGGAGGGGACTAGGGAGACCCAGTACTTC.